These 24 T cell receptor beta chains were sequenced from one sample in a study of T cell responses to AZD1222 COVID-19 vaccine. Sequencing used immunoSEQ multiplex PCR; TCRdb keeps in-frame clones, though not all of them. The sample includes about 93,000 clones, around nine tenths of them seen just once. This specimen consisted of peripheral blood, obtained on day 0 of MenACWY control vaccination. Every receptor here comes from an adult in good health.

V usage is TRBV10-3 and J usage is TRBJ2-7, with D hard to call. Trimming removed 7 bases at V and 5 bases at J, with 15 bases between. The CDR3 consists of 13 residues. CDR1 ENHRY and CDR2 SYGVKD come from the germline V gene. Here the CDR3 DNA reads TGTGCCATCACCTCTGACTTTAAGGACGAGCAGTACTTC. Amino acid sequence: CAITSDFKDEQYF.

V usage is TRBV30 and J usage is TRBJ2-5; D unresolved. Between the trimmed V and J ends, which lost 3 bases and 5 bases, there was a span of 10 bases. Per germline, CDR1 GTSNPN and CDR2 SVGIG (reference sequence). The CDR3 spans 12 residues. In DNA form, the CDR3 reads TGTGCCTGGAGACTATCCGGCGAGACCCAGTACTTC. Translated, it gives CAWRLSGETQYF.

CDR3 in amino acids: CATSGSGSGANVLTF. As DNA, the CDR3 is TGTGCCACCAGTGGGTCAGGCTCTGGGGCCAACGTCCTGACTTTC. This chain joins TRBV24-1 and TRBJ2-6; D is uncertain. This CDR3 contains 15 residues. Trimming took 5 bases from V and 0 from J, leaving 7 bases between them. CDR1 KGHDR and CDR2 SFDVKD come from the germline V gene.

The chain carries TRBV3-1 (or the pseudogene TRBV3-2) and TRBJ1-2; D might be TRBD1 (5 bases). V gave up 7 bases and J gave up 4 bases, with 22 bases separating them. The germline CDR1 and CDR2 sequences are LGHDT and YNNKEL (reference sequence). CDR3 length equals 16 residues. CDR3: CASTQRGVGGGYGYTF. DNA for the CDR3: TGTGCCAGCACTCAACGGGGGGTCGGAGGAGGCTATGGCTACACCTTC.

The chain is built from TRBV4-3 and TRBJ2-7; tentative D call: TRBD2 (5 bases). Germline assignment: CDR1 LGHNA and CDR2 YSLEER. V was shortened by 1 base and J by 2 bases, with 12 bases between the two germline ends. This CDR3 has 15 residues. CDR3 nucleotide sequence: TGCGCCAGCAGCCAAGGGCTTTGGACTGCCTACGAGCAGTACTTC. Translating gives CASSQGLWTAYEQYF.

The CDR3 nucleotides are TGTGCCAGCAGCTTAGGGAAGCTCATCAGCCCCCAGCATTTT. Translated, it gives CASSLGKLISPQHF. The gene calls are TRBV13 and TRBJ1-5; no clear D. This CDR3 contains 14 residues. The germline gives CDR1 PRHDT, CDR2 FYEKMQ (reference sequence). The germline V and J ends were trimmed by 0 bases and 10 bases, with 13 bases remaining between them.

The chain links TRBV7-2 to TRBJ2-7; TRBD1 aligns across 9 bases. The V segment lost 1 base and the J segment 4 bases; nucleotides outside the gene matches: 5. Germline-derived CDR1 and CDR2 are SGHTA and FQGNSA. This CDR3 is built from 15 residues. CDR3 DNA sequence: TGTGCCAGCAGCTTAGGGACAGGGGTTGGTTACGAGCAGTACTTC. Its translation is CASSLGTGVGYEQYF.

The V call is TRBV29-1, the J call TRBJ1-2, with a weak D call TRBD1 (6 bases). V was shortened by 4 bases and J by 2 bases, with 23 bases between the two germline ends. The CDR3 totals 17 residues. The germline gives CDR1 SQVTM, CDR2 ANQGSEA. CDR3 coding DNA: TGCAGCGTTGGGGGAGTGACAGGTCGACCGCGCAACTATGGCTACACCTTC. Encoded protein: CSVGGVTGRPRNYGYTF.

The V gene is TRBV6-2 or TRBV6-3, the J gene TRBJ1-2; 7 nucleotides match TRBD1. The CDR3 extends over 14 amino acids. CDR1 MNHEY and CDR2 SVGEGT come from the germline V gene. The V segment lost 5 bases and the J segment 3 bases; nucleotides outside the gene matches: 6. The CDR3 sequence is CASSRQGSDYGYTF. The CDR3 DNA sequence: TGTGCCAGCAGTCGACAGGGTAGTGACTATGGCTACACCTTC.

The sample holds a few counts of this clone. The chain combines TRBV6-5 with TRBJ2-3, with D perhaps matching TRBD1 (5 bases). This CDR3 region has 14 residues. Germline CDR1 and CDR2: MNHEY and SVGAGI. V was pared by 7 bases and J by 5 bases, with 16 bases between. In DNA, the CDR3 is TGTGCCAGCATGCGGACACCCAACGGAGATACGCAGTATTTT. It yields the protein CASMRTPNGDTQYF.

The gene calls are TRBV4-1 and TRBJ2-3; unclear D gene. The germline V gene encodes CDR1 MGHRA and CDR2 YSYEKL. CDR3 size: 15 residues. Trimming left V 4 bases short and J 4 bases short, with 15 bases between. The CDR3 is CASSPQASRSDTQYF. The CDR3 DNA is TGCGCCAGCAGCCCTCAAGCTTCTAGGTCAGATACGCAGTATTTT.

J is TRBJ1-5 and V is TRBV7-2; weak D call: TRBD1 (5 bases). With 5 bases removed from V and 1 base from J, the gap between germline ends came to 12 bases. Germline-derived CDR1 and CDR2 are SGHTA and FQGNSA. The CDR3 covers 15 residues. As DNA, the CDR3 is TGTGCCAGCAGCCTCTTCCAGGGAAGCAATCAGCCCCAGCATTTT. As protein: CASSLFQGSNQPQHF. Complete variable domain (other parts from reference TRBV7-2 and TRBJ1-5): GAGVSQSPSNKVTEKGKDVELRCDPISGHTALYWYRQSLGQGLEFLIYFQGNSAPDKSGLPSDRFSAERTGGSVSTLTIQRTQQEDSAVYLCASSLFQGSNQPQHFGDGTRLSIL.

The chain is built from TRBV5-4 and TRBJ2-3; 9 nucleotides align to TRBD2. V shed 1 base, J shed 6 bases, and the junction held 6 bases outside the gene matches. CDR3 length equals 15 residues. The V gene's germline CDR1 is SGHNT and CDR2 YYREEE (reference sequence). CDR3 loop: CASSLPSGGRDTQYF. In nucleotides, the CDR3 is TGTGCCAGCAGCTTGCCCAGCGGGGGGCGGGATACGCAGTATTTT. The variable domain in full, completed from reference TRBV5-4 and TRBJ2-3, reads ETGVTQSPTHLIKTRGQQVTLRCSSQSGHNTVSWYQQALGQGPQFIFQYYREEENGRGNFPPRFSGLQFPNYSSELNVNALELDDSALYLCASSLPSGGRDTQYFGPGTRLTVL.

CDR3 sequence reads: CASSQGTSSGYTF. Here the CDR3 DNA reads TGTGCCAGCAGCCAGGGGACATCTTCTGGCTACACCTTC. V and J are TRBV7-2 and TRBJ1-2; D is perhaps TRBD1 (6 bases). V was trimmed by 5 bases and J by 7 bases, leaving 14 bases between them. CDR1 is SGHTA and CDR2 is FQGNSA in the germline V gene. CDR3 length: 13 amino acids.

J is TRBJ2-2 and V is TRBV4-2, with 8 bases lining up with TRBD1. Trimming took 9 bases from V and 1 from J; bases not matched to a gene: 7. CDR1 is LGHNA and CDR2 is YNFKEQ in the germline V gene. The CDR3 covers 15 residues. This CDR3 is CASRYGQGNTGELFF. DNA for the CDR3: TGTGCCAGTCGATACGGACAGGGGAACACCGGGGAGCTGTTTTTT.

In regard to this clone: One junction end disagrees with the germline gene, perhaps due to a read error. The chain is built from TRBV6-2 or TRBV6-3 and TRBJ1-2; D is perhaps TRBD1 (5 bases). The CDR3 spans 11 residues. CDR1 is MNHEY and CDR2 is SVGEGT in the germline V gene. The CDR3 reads CASSSVGDRAF. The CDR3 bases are TGTGCCAGCAGCTCCGTTGGGGACCGAGCCTTC.

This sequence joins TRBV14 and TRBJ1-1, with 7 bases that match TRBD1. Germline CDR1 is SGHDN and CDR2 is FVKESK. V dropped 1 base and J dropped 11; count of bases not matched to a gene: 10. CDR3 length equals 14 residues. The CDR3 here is CASSQVGTANRAFF. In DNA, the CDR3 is TGTGCCAGCAGCCAAGTAGGGACAGCCAACCGGGCTTTCTTT.

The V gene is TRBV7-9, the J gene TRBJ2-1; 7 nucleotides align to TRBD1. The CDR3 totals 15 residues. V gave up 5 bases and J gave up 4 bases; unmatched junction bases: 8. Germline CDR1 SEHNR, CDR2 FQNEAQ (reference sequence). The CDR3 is CASSPTGQKYNEQFF. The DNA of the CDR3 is TGTGCCAGCAGCCCCACGGGACAGAAATACAATGAGCAGTTCTTC.

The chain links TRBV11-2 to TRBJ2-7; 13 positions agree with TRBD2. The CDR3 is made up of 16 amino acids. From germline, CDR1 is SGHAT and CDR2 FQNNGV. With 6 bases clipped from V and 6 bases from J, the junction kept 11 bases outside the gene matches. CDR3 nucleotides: TGTGCCAGCAGACTTACTAGCGGGGGGGCCCCTAGCGAGCAGTACTTC. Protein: CASRLTSGGAPSEQYF.

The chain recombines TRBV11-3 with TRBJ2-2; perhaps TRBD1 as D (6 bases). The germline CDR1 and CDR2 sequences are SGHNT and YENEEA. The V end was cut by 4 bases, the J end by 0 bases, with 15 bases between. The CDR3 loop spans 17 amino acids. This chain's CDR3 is CASSSTRQETNTGELFF. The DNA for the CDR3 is TGTGCCAGCAGCTCAACCCGACAGGAGACGAACACCGGGGAGCTGTTTTTT.

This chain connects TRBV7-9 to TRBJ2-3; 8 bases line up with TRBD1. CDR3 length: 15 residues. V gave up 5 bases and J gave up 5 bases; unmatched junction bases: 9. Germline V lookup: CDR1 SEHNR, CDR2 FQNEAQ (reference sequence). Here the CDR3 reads CASSPGQGREDTQYF. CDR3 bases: TGTGCCAGCAGCCCAGGACAGGGCCGAGAAGATACGCAGTATTTT.

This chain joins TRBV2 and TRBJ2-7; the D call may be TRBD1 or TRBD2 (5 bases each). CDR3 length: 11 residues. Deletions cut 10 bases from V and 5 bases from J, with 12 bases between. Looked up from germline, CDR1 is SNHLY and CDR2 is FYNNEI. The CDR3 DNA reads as TGTGCCATCCGGGACGTCCACGAGCAGTACTTC. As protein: CAIRDVHEQYF.

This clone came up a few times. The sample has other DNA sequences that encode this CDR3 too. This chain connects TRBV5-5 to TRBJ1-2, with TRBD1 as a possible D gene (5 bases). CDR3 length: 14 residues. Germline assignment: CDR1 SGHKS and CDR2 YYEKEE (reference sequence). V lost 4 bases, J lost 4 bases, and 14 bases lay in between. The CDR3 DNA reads TGTGCCAGCAGCCCCGACAGTGGGGGCTATGGCTACACCTTC. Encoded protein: CASSPDSGGYGYTF.

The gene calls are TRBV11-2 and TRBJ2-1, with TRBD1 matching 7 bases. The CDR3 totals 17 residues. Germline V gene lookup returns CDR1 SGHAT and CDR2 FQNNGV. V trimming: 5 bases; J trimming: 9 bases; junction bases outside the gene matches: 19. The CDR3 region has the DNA TGTGCCAGCAGCCTCCTAGGGGGCGAGCTGTCGTATCGTGAGCAGTTCTTC. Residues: CASSLLGGELSYREQFF.